One sample yielded the 25 T cell receptor beta chains listed below, sequenced in a study of beta chain features in type 1 diabetes. Every bit of the isolated RNA underwent reverse transcription, so sequencing read expressed TCRB transcripts. Assay used: immunoSEQ multiplex PCR; TCRdb lists only in-frame clones, some missing. Here the sample spans over 150,000 clones, around an eighth being singletons. The sample consisted of central memory CD4+ T cells from blood. These receptors all come from a woman aged 18-29 years in good health.

The rearrangement links TRBV6-6 to TRBJ2-7, with a tentative D call TRBD1 (6 bases). Trimming removed 0 bases at V and 6 bases at J, with 15 bases between. The CDR3 covers 15 residues. The V gene's germline CDR1 is MNHNY and CDR2 SVGAGI (reference sequence). CDR3 protein: CASSYSWDTPGEQYF. The DNA of the CDR3 is TGTGCCAGCAGTTACTCGTGGGACACTCCCGGCGAGCAGTACTTC.

There are a few counts of this clone. This sequence joins TRBV4-1 and TRBJ1-3, with 10 bases that match TRBD1. The junction had 8 bases not matched to a gene; V was cut back by 5 bases and J by 4 bases. The CDR3 covers 16 residues. CDR1 and CDR2 from the germline V gene are MGHRA and YSYEKL. CDR3 nucleotide sequence: TGCGCCAGCAGCTTCGGGACAGGGGCAGCGGGAAACACCATATATTTT. Translation: CASSFGTGAAGNTIYF.

This rearrangement joins TRBV5-1 to TRBJ2-7; weak D call: TRBD2 (6 bases). V was cut by 2 bases and J by 2 bases, with 14 bases left in between. From germline, CDR1 is SGHRS and CDR2 YFSETQ. CDR3 length: 15 residues. The DNA for the CDR3 is TGCGCCAGCAGCTTCCTCGGCGGGGTAACCTACGAGCAGTACTTC. Protein sequence: CASSFLGGVTYEQYF. Full variable domain (remainder filled in from reference TRBV5-1 and TRBJ2-7): KAGVTQTPRYLIKTRGQQVTLSCSPISGHRSVSWYQQTPGQGLQFLFEYFSETQRNKGNFPGRFSGRQFSNSRSEMNVSTLELGDSALYLCASSFLGGVTYEQYFGPGTRLTVT.

The J gene is TRBJ2-7, the V gene TRBV7-9; D may be TRBD1 (6 bases). The germline V gene has CDR1 SEHNR and CDR2 FQNEAQ (reference sequence). The V end was cut by 3 bases, the J end by 7 bases, with 10 bases between. This CDR3 has 12 amino acids. The CDR3: CASSFTTGEQYF. CDR3 bases: TGTGCCAGCAGCTTTACCACAGGGGAGCAGTACTTC. The entire variable domain, with the rest obtained from reference TRBV7-9 and TRBJ2-7, is as follows: DTGVSQNPRHKITKRGQNVTFRCDPISEHNRLYWYRQTLGQGPEFLTYFQNEAQLEKSRLLSDRFSAERPKGSFSTLEIQRTEQGDSAMYLCASSFTTGEQYFGPGTRLTVT.

This chain connects TRBV30 to TRBJ2-1; D is unresolved. The CDR3 contains 12 residues. CDR1 and CDR2 (germline): GTSNPN, SVGIG (reference sequence). Trimming took off 0 bases at V and 8 bases at J, with 8 bases between the two ends. In DNA, the CDR3 is TGTGCCTGGAGTGTAAAGTTAGATGAGCAGTTCTTC. This gives the protein CAWSVKLDEQFF. The whole variable domain, filled in from reference TRBV30 and TRBJ2-1, reads SQTIHQWPATLVQPVGSPLSLECTVEGTSNPNLYWYRQAAGRGLQLLFYSVGIGQISSEVPQNLSASRPQDRQFILSSKKLLLSDSGFYLCAWSVKLDEQFFGPGTRLTVL.

Only a few counts were recorded for this clone. The chain carries TRBV29-1 and TRBJ1-2, with a possible D match to TRBD1 (6 bases). There are 13 residues in the CDR3. Deletions cut 6 bases from V and 4 bases from J, with 15 bases between. Germline CDR1 reads SQVTM; CDR2 reads ANQGSEA. Here the CDR3 reads CSVEQGTIYGYTF. The CDR3 DNA follows: TGCAGCGTAGAACAGGGAACTATCTATGGCTACACCTTC.

This clone was counted only a few times. The chain employs TRBV7-8 and TRBJ2-1; D perhaps matches TRBD2 (5 bases). The CDR3 loop spans 14 amino acids. The V and J ends lost 2 bases and 6 bases respectively, with 11 bases between them. Germline assignment: CDR1 SGHVS and CDR2 FQNEAQ. This chain's CDR3 is CASSLTGWGNEQFF. The CDR3 nucleotides read TGTGCCAGCAGCTTAACGGGGTGGGGCAATGAGCAGTTCTTC.

This clone was recorded a few times. The V and J genes are TRBV28 and TRBJ1-2; D may be TRBD1 (5 bases). From germline, CDR1 is MDHEN and CDR2 SYDVKM. V lost 10 bases and J lost 4, with 16 bases in between. The CDR3 is made up of 13 amino acids. As DNA, the CDR3 is TGTGCCACCTATTGGCAGGGCGGCTATGGCTACACCTTC. Translation: CATYWQGGYGYTF.

The J gene is TRBJ1-2, the V gene TRBV7-2, with unresolved D. This CDR3 has 13 residues. CDR1 and CDR2 (germline): SGHTA, FQGNSA. The ends were cut back, 3 bases at V and 6 bases at J, with 11 bases in the middle. The CDR3 DNA follows: TGTGCCAGCAGCTTCGGGTGGAGTGATGGCTACACCTTC. Translating it yields CASSFGWSDGYTF.

This clone has just a few counts. This chain joins TRBV14 and TRBJ2-1, with 8 bases aligning to TRBD2. The germline V gene encodes CDR1 SGHDN and CDR2 FVKESK. J lost 1 base, V lost 5 bases, and 13 bases had no gene match. The length of the CDR3 is 18 residues. The CDR3, as DNA: TGTGCCAGCAGCACCCCTCTCGGGAGGGCCGGTTCCTACAATGAGCAGTTCTTC. It encodes CASSTPLGRAGSYNEQFF. Using reference TRBV14 and TRBJ2-1 for the parts outside the CDR3, the full variable domain is EAGVTQFPSHSVIEKGQTVTLRCDPISGHDNLYWYRRVMGKEIKFLLHFVKESKQDESGMPNNRFLAERTGGTYSTLKVQPAELEDSGVYFCASSTPLGRAGSYNEQFFGPGTRLTVL.

This clone has a handful of counts. The J gene is TRBJ1-3, the V gene TRBV23-1; no definite D call. TRBV23-1 is noted as an ORF with a role that remains uncertain. The CDR3 spans 12 residues. V lost 10 bases and J 0 bases, leaving 7 bases between the germline ends. Here the CDR3 reads CATESSGNTIYF. Written as DNA, the CDR3 is TGCGCCACGGAGAGCTCTGGAAACACCATATATTTT.

This clone was found once. The same CDR3 also results from other DNA sequences found in this sample. J is TRBJ2-2 and V is TRBV27, with a tentative D call TRBD2 (5 bases). Looked up from germline, CDR1 is MNHEY and CDR2 is SMNVEV (reference sequence). This CDR3 is 15 amino acids long. The ends were cut back, 2 bases at V and 3 bases at J, with 10 bases in the middle. CDR3 sequence reads: CASSLRGRDTGELFF. The CDR3 DNA reads TGTGCCAGCAGTTTAAGAGGGCGTGACACCGGGGAGCTGTTTTTT.

This clone was counted only a few times. V and J are TRBV30 and TRBJ1-2, with 11 bases that match TRBD1. This CDR3 is 15 amino acids long. Trimming removed 3 bases from V and 3 bases from J; junction bases left unmatched: 6. Per germline, CDR1 GTSNPN and CDR2 SVGIG (reference sequence). For the CDR3, the DNA is TGTGCCTGGAGCGTTGGGACAGGGGGACACTATGGCTACACCTTC. Amino acid sequence: CAWSVGTGGHYGYTF.

This clone was counted only a few times. The chain carries TRBV5-4 and TRBJ2-7; D may be TRBD2 (5 bases). This CDR3 comprises 15 residues. Germline CDR1 reads SGHNT; CDR2 reads YYREEE (reference sequence). With 1 base removed from V and 3 bases from J, the gap between germline ends came to 14 bases. In DNA form, the CDR3 reads TGTGCCAGCAGCTTGTGGGGTGGGAGCGGCTACGAGCAGTACTTC. Translated: CASSLWGGSGYEQYF.

The chain couples TRBV10-3 to TRBJ1-5, with 8 bases identical to TRBD1. J gave up 11 bases and V 4 bases, and 16 bases lay outside the gene matches. Per germline, CDR1 ENHRY and CDR2 SYGVKD. The CDR3 contains 16 residues. CDR3 in DNA: TGTGCCATCAGTGCGGGTCTGGGACCGGGACAGGAGGCCCAGCATTTT. This encodes CAISAGLGPGQEAQHF.

This clone was found a few times. The chain joins TRBV5-6 to TRBJ1-4; weak D call: TRBD1 (5 bases). Germline CDR1 reads SGHDT; CDR2 reads YYEEEE. Trimming left V 4 bases short and J 2 bases short, with 9 bases between. This CDR3 is 14 amino acids long. The CDR3 sequence is CASSVEGTNEKLFF. For the CDR3, the DNA is TGTGCCAGCAGCGTGGAGGGGACTAATGAAAAACTGTTTTTT.

This chain's CDR3 is CASSRTSRLEQFF. As DNA, the CDR3 is TGTGCCAGCTCGCGGACTAGCCGACTTGAGCAGTTCTTC. The chain links TRBV2 to TRBJ2-1, with 8 bases that match TRBD2. The CDR3 sequence is 13 residues long. Trimming cost V 8 bases and J 9 bases; bases outside gene matches: 9. Germline V gives CDR1 SNHLY, CDR2 FYNNEI. Based on the CDR3 plus reference TRBV2 and TRBJ2-1, the full variable domain is EPEVTQTPSHQVTQMGQEVILRCVPISNHLYFYWYRQILGQKVEFLVSFYNNEISEKSEIFDDQFSVERPDGSNFTLKIRSTKLEDSAMYFCASSRTSRLEQFFGPGTRLTVL.

The rearrangement joins TRBV7-2 to TRBJ2-7; TRBD1 matches at 8 bases. This CDR3 has 16 residues. The ends lost 6 bases at V and 6 bases at J; junction bases unmatched: 16. Germline V gives CDR1 SGHTA, CDR2 FQGNSA. The CDR3 nucleotides read TGTGCCAGCAGACCACCGGGACAGGCATCGGAGGGCGAGCAGTACTTC. This translates into CASRPPGQASEGEQYF.

This clone was found a few times. The CDR3 coding sequence is TGTGCCAGCAGTCATCTCCCGGGACTAGCGGGGGAGACCCAGTACTTC. It yields the protein CASSHLPGLAGETQYF. This chain connects TRBV7-8 to TRBJ2-5, with 13 bases fitting TRBD2. CDR1 is SGHVS, CDR2 FQNEAQ, per germline. Losses at the gene ends were 6 bases for V and 5 bases for J; bases not matched to a gene: 9. CDR3 length: 16 residues.

The rearrangement links TRBV10-3 to TRBJ1-2; D ambiguous. In germline, CDR1 is ENHRY, CDR2 SYGVKD. The germline V and J ends were trimmed by 5 bases and 2 bases, with 15 bases remaining between them. This CDR3 spans 15 amino acids. The chain's CDR3 is CAISTEDTYNYGYTF. Written as DNA, the CDR3 is TGTGCCATCAGTACTGAAGACACGTACAACTATGGCTACACCTTC.

The V call is TRBV7-2, the J call TRBJ1-2, with 9 bases fitting TRBD1. V lost 3 bases to trimming and J lost 4 bases; unmatched junction nucleotides: 9. The CDR3 spans 16 residues. Germline CDR1 and CDR2: SGHTA and FQGNSA. The CDR3 nucleotides read TGTGCCAGCAGCTTCAAGACAGGGGGAACTATCTATGGCTACACCTTC. Translating gives CASSFKTGGTIYGYTF.

This chain links TRBV7-9 with TRBJ2-3; D unresolved. The CDR3 is made up of 14 amino acids. Germline assignment: CDR1 SEHNR and CDR2 FQNEAQ (reference sequence). V was trimmed by 5 bases and J by 3 bases, leaving 12 bases between them. The CDR3 region has the DNA TGTGCCAGCAGCCGTTACGGAGCGACAGATACGCAGTATTTT. Its protein is CASSRYGATDTQYF.

A few counts support this clone. The chain combines TRBV29-1 with TRBJ1-3; TRBD1 agrees at 8 bases. CDR1 is SQVTM, CDR2 ANQGSEA, per germline. Unmatched junction bases numbered 6, after V lost 7 bases and J lost 4 bases. This CDR3 comprises 13 residues. The CDR3 region has the DNA TGCAGCGGGTACCAGGGGGCGGGAAACACCATATATTTT. Translating gives CSGYQGAGNTIYF.

The J gene is TRBJ1-2, the V gene TRBV21-1; the DNA was not used to check the table's D call, TRBD1. TRBV21-1 is a pseudogene locus. The CDR3 runs 10 residues. The CDR3 sequence: CATHPYGYTF. The DNA for the CDR3 is TGTGCCACACATCCCTATGGCTACACCTTC.

This chain links TRBV11-2 with TRBJ1-2; D might be TRBD1 (6 bases). Between the trimmed V and J ends, which lost 6 bases and 8 bases, there was a span of 19 bases. CDR3 length equals 14 residues. From germline, CDR1 is SGHAT and CDR2 FQNNGV. The DNA for the CDR3 is TGTGCCAGCAGACAAAACAGGGTGGTGCGGGGCTACACCTTC. Amino acid sequence: CASRQNRVVRGYTF.